The TCR beta chain described here comes from a study of blood T cell repertoires in COVID-19. V lost 9 bases and J lost 6, with 17 bases in between. The CDR3 covers 14 residues. The V gene's germline CDR1 is MNHEY and CDR2 SVGAGI. Each participant's cohort was designated according to participant-reported clinical history. Profiled with immunoSEQ multiplex PCR; TCRdb holds only in-frame clones, not every one. This sample has 220,000 or so clones, with about 90% found just once. The TCR comes from a man aged 25 to 40 who had been exposed to COVID-19. The sequencing sample was made of PBMCs or T cells enriched from blood (not recorded which). The chain joins TRBV6-5 to TRBJ2-2, with a weak D call TRBD2 (6 bases). CDR3 sequence: CASQWGVRAGELFF. DNA of the CDR3: TGTGCCAGTCAATGGGGGGTACGGGCCGGGGAGCTGTTTTTT.